Listed below are T cell receptor beta chains from one sample, sequenced in a study of OX40 agonist ivuxolimab in advanced cancers. Measured with immunoSEQ multiplex PCR; TCRdb has only the in-frame clones, and not every one. The sample has about 31,000 clones, over 75% seen once. The sample in question was CD4+ or CD8+ T cells sorted from blood, obtained in a trial of the OX40 agonist ivuxolimab. The receptors stem from an adult with an advanced solid tumor such as melanoma, head and neck, liver or kidney cancer. Each CDR3 is given with its conserved first and last residue. D genes are given only for firm matches. The size field is filled for only some rows; it gives once, few, many or a size class.

d_gene,v_gene,abundance,j_gene,CDR3nt,CDR3aa
TRBD2,TRBV4-1,-,TRBJ2-7,TGCGCCAGCAGCCCCGGACTAGCGGGAGGGTACGAGCAGTACTTC,CASSPGLAGGYEQYF
-,TRBV6-5,once,TRBJ2-3,TGTGCCAGCAGCCGGCCTGCGGATACGCAGTATTTT,CASSRPADTQYF
-,TRBV5-1,-,TRBJ2-7,TGCGCCAGCAGTCCGACGACGGGACGACCATCTATCGGGCAGTACTTC,CASSPTTGRPSIGQYF
-,TRBV13,-,TRBJ2-5,TGTGCCAGCAGCTTATCGGTGGGGCCGACAGGGACCCAGTACTTC,CASSLSVGPTGTQYF
-,TRBV19,-,TRBJ1-2,TGTGCCAGTAGTTTTTCCGGGACGGAAAACTATGGCTACACCTTC,CASSFSGTENYGYTF
TRBD2,TRBV7-6,-,TRBJ2-5,TGTGCCAGCAGCCCAGTAGCGGGTGGTGAGACCCAGTACTTC,CASSPVAGGETQYF
-,TRBV14,-,TRBJ1-5,TGTGCCAGCAGCTTGGGAGGGGGTCGACAGCCCCAGCATTTT,CASSLGGGRQPQHF
-,TRBV7-2,-,TRBJ1-1,TGTGCCAGCAGGACGGGAGGGGTCTGGGACAACACTGAAGCTTTCTTT,CASRTGGVWDNTEAFF
TRBD2,TRBV11-2,-,TRBJ2-3,TGTGCCAGCAGCTTAGCGGGACTAGCCCGCACAGATACGCAGTATTTT,CASSLAGLARTDTQYF
TRBD2,TRBV29-1,-,TRBJ2-7,TGCAGCGTTGGAAAAGCGGGAGACGAGCAGTACTTC,CSVGKAGDEQYF
TRBD2,TRBV12-5,-,TRBJ2-1,TGTGCTAGTGGTTTGGGACTAGCGGGTCTCTCCTACAATGAGCAGTTCTTC,CASGLGLAGLSYNEQFF
TRBD1,TRBV5-4,-,TRBJ2-1,TGTGCCAGCAGCTTGTCCGCGACAGGGAACAATGAGCAGTTCTTC,CASSLSATGNNEQFF
-,TRBV19,-,TRBJ1-1,TGTGCCAGTATACGGGGGGCAATGAACACTGAAGCTTTCTTT,CASIRGAMNTEAFF
-,TRBV6-1,-,TRBJ2-1,TGTGCCAGCAGTGAAAGAGGGCGTAATGAGCAGTTCTTC,CASSERGRNEQFF
-,TRBV6-6,-,TRBJ2-7,TGTGCCAGCAGTTACCAGGCATACGAGCAGTACTTC,CASSYQAYEQYF
-,TRBV6-5,-,TRBJ2-7,TGTGCCAGCACCAGCGGAATATACGAGCAGTACTTC,CASTSGIYEQYF
TRBD2,TRBV7-9,few,TRBJ2-5,TGTGCCAGCAGCCCCGGGAGGGCGCGAGAGACCCAGTACTTC,CASSPGRARETQYF
-,TRBV20-1,few,TRBJ1-5,TGCAGTGCAGGGCAGCCCCAGCATTTT,CSAGQPQHF
TRBD2,TRBV19,-,TRBJ2-1,TGTGCCAGTAGTAAATGGGCTAGCGGGAGCGTCAATGAGCAGTTCTTC,CASSKWASGSVNEQFF
-,TRBV28,-,TRBJ1-2,TGTGCCAGCAGTTCCGAGGGGGTAGGCTATGGCTACACCTTC,CASSSEGVGYGYTF
TRBD2,TRBV29-1,-,TRBJ2-5,TGCAGCGTTGAAGATCCCGGACTAGCGGGGAAAGAGACCCAGTACTTC,CSVEDPGLAGKETQYF
TRBD1,TRBV4-1,-,TRBJ1-2,TGCGCCAGCCATACGGACAGGGGGGACTATGGCTACACCTTC,CASHTDRGDYGYTF
-,TRBV7-2,-,TRBJ1-1,TGTGCCAGCAGCTCAGGGCCGAACACTGAAGCTTTCTTT,CASSSGPNTEAFF
TRBD1,TRBV28,-,TRBJ2-7,TGTGCCAGCAGTCTAACCGGGACAGCGAGTTACGAGCAGTACTTC,CASSLTGTASYEQYF
-,TRBV19,-,TRBJ2-2,TGTGCCAGTAGCCAAGTAGCGGAGCCCCATACGAACACCGGGGAGCTGTTTTTT,CASSQVAEPHTNTGELFF
TRBD2,TRBV7-9,-,TRBJ2-3,TGTGCCAGCAGCCGGACTAGCGGGAGAACAGATACGCAGTATTTT,CASSRTSGRTDTQYF
TRBD2,TRBV27,-,TRBJ2-2,TGTGCCAGCAGTGGGACTAGCGGGAGGGCAGAGACCGGGGAGCTGTTTTTT,CASSGTSGRAETGELFF
TRBD1,TRBV5-1,-,TRBJ2-1,TGCGCCAGCAGCTCGGGTTCAGGGACAGGGGGTGGGAATGAGCAGTTCTTC,CASSSGSGTGGGNEQFF
TRBD1,TRBV18,-,TRBJ1-2,TGTGCCACTGCGGACAGGTCCCTCTATGGCTACACCTTC,CATADRSLYGYTF
-,TRBV18,-,TRBJ2-7,TGTGCCAGCTCACCAAACGGACGTGGCCTCGAGCAGTACTTC,CASSPNGRGLEQYF
-,TRBV10-2,-,TRBJ2-2,TGCGCCAGCAGTGAGGGGCTCGCGAACACCGGGGAGCTGTTTTTT,CASSEGLANTGELFF
TRBD2,TRBV6-5,-,TRBJ2-7,TGTGCCAGCACTAAGACTAGCGGAGCCCCCTACGAGCAGTACTTC,CASTKTSGAPYEQYF
TRBD2,TRBV5-6,-,TRBJ2-5,TGTGCCAGCAGCTCGGGACTAGCGGGAGGAGAGACCCAGTACTTC,CASSSGLAGGETQYF
-,TRBV10-3,once,TRBJ1-1,TGTGCCATCAGTGATAGGAGTGGGACTGAAGCTTTCTTT,CAISDRSGTEAFF
-,TRBV5-4,once,TRBJ1-5,TGTGCCAGCAGCTTGATAAGGGGCTCTGGCAATCAGCCCCAGCATTTT,CASSLIRGSGNQPQHF
TRBD1,TRBV10-3,few,TRBJ1-1,TGTGCCATCAGTGTGACGGGGACAGGGTCCAACACTGAAGCTTTCTTT,CAISVTGTGSNTEAFF
TRBD1,TRBV13,-,TRBJ2-7,TGTGCCAGCAGCCGCCACGGGACAGGCGCCTACGAGCAGTACTTC,CASSRHGTGAYEQYF
-,TRBV6-1,-,TRBJ1-4,TGTGCCAGCAGTGAAGGGGCGGCTAATGAAAAACTGTTTTTT,CASSEGAANEKLFF
-,TRBV15,-,TRBJ2-3,TGTGCCACCAGCAGCTACAGTGGGCCGGGCACAGATACGCAGTATTTT,CATSSYSGPGTDTQYF
-,TRBV11-1,-,TRBJ2-7,TGTGCCAGCAGTTATAACAAGGTAGCAGGCTCCTACGAGCAGTACTTC,CASSYNKVAGSYEQYF
TRBD1,TRBV28,-,TRBJ1-1,TGTGCCAGCAGTATTGAGACAGGGAGAGCTTTCTTT,CASSIETGRAFF
TRBD1,TRBV14,once,TRBJ2-2,TGTGCCAGCAGCCGGGACAGTAACACCGGGGAGCTGTTTTTT,CASSRDSNTGELFF
TRBD1,TRBV7-6,-,TRBJ1-1,TGTGCCAGCAGCTTAGGGGGGACAGGGGTGGGAGTCGAAGCTTTCTTT,CASSLGGTGVGVEAFF
-,TRBV6-5,-,TRBJ1-2,TGTGCCAGCAGTTACGCGCAGGAACGGGATGGCTACACCTTC,CASSYAQERDGYTF
-,TRBV5-1,few,TRBJ1-4,TGCGCCAGCAGTTCGGGGTCCACCGAGGAAAAACTGTTTTTT,CASSSGSTEEKLFF